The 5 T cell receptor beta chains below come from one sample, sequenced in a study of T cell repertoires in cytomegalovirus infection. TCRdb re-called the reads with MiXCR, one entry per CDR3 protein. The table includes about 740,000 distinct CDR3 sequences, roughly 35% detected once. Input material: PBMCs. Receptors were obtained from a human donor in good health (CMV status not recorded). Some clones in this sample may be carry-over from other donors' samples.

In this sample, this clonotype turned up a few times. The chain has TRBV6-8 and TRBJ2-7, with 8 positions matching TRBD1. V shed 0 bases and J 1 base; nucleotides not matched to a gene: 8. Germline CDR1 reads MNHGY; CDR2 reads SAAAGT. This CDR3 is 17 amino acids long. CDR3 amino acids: CASSYSRGRQGSYEQYF. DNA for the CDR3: TGTGCCAGCAGTTACTCAAGGGGAAGACAGGGGTCCTACGAGCAGTACTTC.

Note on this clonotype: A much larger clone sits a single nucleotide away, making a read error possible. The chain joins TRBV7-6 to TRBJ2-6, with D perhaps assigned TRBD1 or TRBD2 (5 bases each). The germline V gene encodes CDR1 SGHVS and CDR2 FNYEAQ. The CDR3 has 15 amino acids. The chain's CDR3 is CASSLEGAGANVLPF. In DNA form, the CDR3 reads TGTGCCAGCAGCTTAGAAGGGGCCGGGGCCAACGTCCTGCCTTTC.

CDR3: CASSAGDRGSYGYTF. DNA of the CDR3: TGTGCCAGCAGCGCCGGGGACAGGGGAAGCTATGGCTACACCTTC. The chain couples TRBV7-9 to TRBJ1-2; TRBD1 agrees at 10 bases. CDR3 length: 15 amino acids. The V and J ends lost 5 bases and 4 bases, in that order; junction bases with no gene match: 7. CDR1 is SEHNR and CDR2 is FQNEAQ in the germline V gene (reference sequence).

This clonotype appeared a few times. CDR3 nucleotides: TGTGCCAGCAGCCCAAGCGGGAGAGGTACCTACGAGCAGTACTTC. Translated: CASSPSGRGTYEQYF. The J gene is TRBJ2-7, the V gene TRBV7-8, with 8 bases that match TRBD2. The CDR3 extends over 15 amino acids. V was clipped by 5 bases and J by 2 bases; unmatched bases: 8. Per germline, CDR1 SGHVS and CDR2 FQNEAQ.

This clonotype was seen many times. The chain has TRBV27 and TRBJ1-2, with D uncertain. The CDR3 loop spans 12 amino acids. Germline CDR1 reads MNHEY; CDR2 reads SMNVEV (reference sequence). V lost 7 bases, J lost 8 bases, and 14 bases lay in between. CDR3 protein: CASKFGQGGYTF. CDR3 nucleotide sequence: TGTGCCAGCAAATTCGGTCAAGGCGGCTACACCTTC.